These T cell receptor beta chains were read from a single sample in a study of T cells after yellow fever vaccination. MiXCR was run by TCRdb on the 5' RACE reads, yielding one entry per CDR3 protein. The data show roughly 250,000 distinct CDR3 sequences, with approximately 13% seen just once and less than 0.55% held by the top ten. Sequencing was performed on CD4+ T cells sorted from PBMCs, taken 45 days after the yellow fever booster vaccination. The source of these receptors is a man younger than 40 who received the YFV17D yellow fever vaccine. CDR3s include the opening cysteine and the closing phenylalanine or tryptophan. Each record gives: J gene, D gene, clone size, V gene, CDR3 DNA, CDR3 protein. A D gene is named only where the DNA matches it firmly. Clone sizes are given selectively: once, few, many, or a class where the clone is expanded.

>TRBJ1-1|-|few|TRBV6-4
TGTGCCAGCAGTGCAAGTGGAGACACTGAAGCTTTCTTT
CASSASGDTEAFF
>TRBJ1-1|-|few|TRBV20-1
TGCAGTGCTAGGGTCAATAAGAGGCGGGGTAATGAAGCTTTCTTT
CSARVNKRRGNEAFF
>TRBJ2-1|TRBD2|-|TRBV24-1
TGTGCCACCAGTGGCGGGAGAACCCGCGATGAGCAGTTCTTC
CATSGGRTRDEQFF
>TRBJ2-7|TRBD2|-|TRBV6-2/TRBV6-3
TGTGCCAGCAGTTACCCTCCCGGACTAGCGGGAGGGATTCACAACTACGAGCAGTACTTC
CASSYPPGLAGGIHNYEQYF
>TRBJ2-4|TRBD2|-|TRBV7-2
TGTGCCAGCAGACCAGGGGCGACTAGCGGAAAAAACATTCAGTACTTC
CASRPGATSGKNIQYF
>TRBJ2-1|-|few|TRBV30
TGTGCCTGTGAGGGACTTGGGTTCTTC
CACEGLGFF
>TRBJ2-7|-|-|TRBV11-2
TGTGCCAGCAGCTTAGATCGACACCGACAGTACTTC
CASSLDRHRQYF
>TRBJ2-1|TRBD2|few|TRBV7-2
TGTGCCAGCAGCCCCCCAGCGGGGGGGAACAATGAGCAGTTCTTC
CASSPPAGGNNEQFF
>TRBJ2-4|TRBD2|few|TRBV7-2
TGTGCCAGCAGCCGAAGCGGGAGGGCCGACATTCAGTACTTC
CASSRSGRADIQYF
>TRBJ2-7|-|few|TRBV7-2
TGTGCCACCCGACGGACCGGCTCCTACGAGCAGTACTTC
CATRRTGSYEQYF
>TRBJ1-2|TRBD1|-|TRBV7-2
TGTGCCAGCAGCACTAGGGGGCTAACAGGGATAGGCTACACCTTC
CASSTRGLTGIGYTF
>TRBJ2-7|-|-|TRBV5-1
TGCGCCAGCAGCTCCCTGGGGGGAGCACTCTACGAGCAGTACTTC
CASSSLGGALYEQYF
>TRBJ2-7|TRBD2|-|TRBV20-1
TGCAGTGCCGCCGGTGGTAGCGGGGCTGACGAGCAGTACTTC
CSAAGGSGADEQYF
>TRBJ2-7|TRBD1|many|TRBV12-3/TRBV12-4
TGTGCCAGCAGCTTAGGACAGGGAGTCTACGAGCAGTACTTC
CASSLGQGVYEQYF
>TRBJ2-1|-|-|TRBV7-7
TGTGCCAGCAGCTTAGATTCCGGTTACAATGAGCAGTTCTTC
CASSLDSGYNEQFF
>TRBJ2-3|-|once|TRBV6-1
TGTGCCAGCACCAAGGAACAGGGCACAGATACGCAGTATTTT
CASTKEQGTDTQYF
>TRBJ1-5|TRBD1|-|TRBV2
TGTGCCAGCACCCGGGACAGTGGAGGTCAGCCCCAGCATTTT
CASTRDSGGQPQHF
>TRBJ2-3|-|many|TRBV7-2
TGTGCCAGTTCGGAGATCTACACAGATACGCAGTATTTT
CASSEIYTDTQYF
>TRBJ2-7|TRBD1|once|TRBV4-3
TGCGCCAGCAGCCAAGGGGCCGGGACAGGGGTCTCCTACGAGCAGTACTTC
CASSQGAGTGVSYEQYF
>TRBJ2-3|TRBD1|few|TRBV18
TGTGCCAGCTCACGACAGGGGGCTAGCACAGATACGCAGTATTTT
CASSRQGASTDTQYF
>TRBJ2-7|TRBD1|few|TRBV7-2
TGTGCCAGCAGCACCGGACAGGGCGGGCGCAACGAGCAGTACTTC
CASSTGQGGRNEQYF
>TRBJ2-7|TRBD2|-|TRBV29-1
TGCAGCGTGGGACTAGCGGGAGGAGCATACGAGCAGTACTTC
CSVGLAGGAYEQYF
>TRBJ2-3|-|-|TRBV9
TGTGCCAGCAGCCTGACTACGACCCCAGATACGCAGTATTTT
CASSLTTTPDTQYF
>TRBJ2-7|TRBD1|-|TRBV15
TGTGCCACCAGCGGCTTACCTCGACAGGGCCTCGAGCAGTACTTC
CATSGLPRQGLEQYF
>TRBJ1-2|-|-|TRBV4-3
TGCGCCAGCAGCCAAGTAGCAGGGGCGAACTATGGCTACACCTTC
CASSQVAGANYGYTF
>TRBJ2-3|TRBD2|-|TRBV7-2
TGTGCCAGCAGCAAGCCGGGACTAGAGCAGTATTTT
CASSKPGLEQYF
>TRBJ2-1|-|-|TRBV5-3
TGTGCCAGAAGCCGAACTGGGGGGGCCAATGAGCAGTTCTTC
CARSRTGGANEQFF
>TRBJ2-6|-|few|TRBV12-5
TGTGCTAGTGGTTCTCCCTCCGCCTTGAGGAGCTCTGGGGCCAACGTCCTGACTTTC
CASGSPSALRSSGANVLTF
>TRBJ1-1|-|few|TRBV20-1
TGCAGTGCTACCTCTCAGGCGGGGGGGCGCACTGAAGCTTTCTTT
CSATSQAGGRTEAFF
>TRBJ1-6|-|-|TRBV10-3
TGTGCCATCAGTGACGCGAACCCTGTGACCTCACCCCTCCACTTT
CAISDANPVTSPLHF
>TRBJ2-3|-|-|TRBV9
TGTGCCAGCAGTTATCGAGGGGGGACAGATACGCAGTATTTT
CASSYRGGTDTQYF
>TRBJ2-6|-|-|TRBV20-1
TGCAGTGCTAGCCACAGGTCCGGGGCCAACGTCCTGACTTTC
CSASHRSGANVLTF
>TRBJ2-3|TRBD2|few|TRBV12-3/TRBV12-4
TGTGCCAGCAGTCGGACTAGCGGGCTCTCCTATACGCAGTATTTT
CASSRTSGLSYTQYF
>TRBJ2-5|TRBD2|many|TRBV12-3/TRBV12-4
TGTGCCAGTCGTGCCTCGGGAGGCTGGGAGACCCAGTACTTC
CASRASGGWETQYF
>TRBJ2-3|-|-|TRBV6-5
TGTGCCAGCAGTTCTTCCGGACACGGTGGAAAGACAGATACGCAGTATTTT
CASSSSGHGGKTDTQYF
>TRBJ2-7|-|-|TRBV5-1
TGCGCCAGCAGCTTGGCCTTGGAACCCTACGAGCAGTACTTC
CASSLALEPYEQYF
>TRBJ2-1|-|-|TRBV7-3
TGTGCCAGCAGACAACAGGGGGAGAGCGGGAGGAGGCATGAGCAGTTCTTC
CASRQQGESGRRHEQFF
>TRBJ2-7|TRBD2|-|TRBV3-1
TGTGCCAGCAGCCCGCAACTAGCGGGAGAAGTCGAGCAGTACTTC
CASSPQLAGEVEQYF
>TRBJ2-7|-|few|TRBV29-1
TGCAGCGTTGAAACTGTCTACGAGCAGTACTTC
CSVETVYEQYF
>TRBJ2-1|TRBD2|many|TRBV6-5
TGTGCCAGCAGTCGCGGGGGCTCCTACAATGAGCAGTTCTTC
CASSRGGSYNEQFF